These T cell receptor beta chains were read from a single sample in a study of T cell repertoires in cytomegalovirus infection. TCRdb re-derived calls from the reads in MiXCR, one entry per CDR3 protein. The sample contains approximately 700,000 distinct CDR3 sequences, 35% of which appear only once. Material for sequencing was PBMCs. Receptor source: a human donor in good health (CMV status not recorded). Some clones in this sample may be carry-over from other donors' samples. Each CDR3 is given with its conserved first and last residue. Each record gives: CDR3 DNA, CDR3 protein, V gene, D gene, clone size, J gene. D genes are given only for firm matches. The listing skips clone size in some rows; elsewhere it reads once, few, many or a size class.

TGTGCCAGCAACTTACGTCGCTTGGTGAACACTGAAGCTTTCTTT,CASNLRRLVNTEAFF,TRBV7-2,-,few,TRBJ1-1
TGTGCCATCAGTGTTACGGATCTAAATTCACCCCTCCACTTT,CAISVTDLNSPLHF,TRBV10-3,-,few,TRBJ1-6
TGTGCCAGCAAAATTAGCGGGAACCCAAAGCAGTTCTTC,CASKISGNPKQFF,TRBV6-2/TRBV6-3,TRBD2,few,TRBJ2-1
TGTGCCAGCAGCCAATGGTCAGTTCCGGCGACGAACACCGGGGAGCTGTTTTTT,CASSQWSVPATNTGELFF,TRBV4-2,-,-,TRBJ2-2
TGCGCCAGCAGCCAGCAAGGACAGGGGGCGAACACTGAAGCTTTCTTT,CASSQQGQGANTEAFF,TRBV5-1,TRBD1,-,TRBJ1-1
TGTGCCAGCAGTTCCGGACAGGGGGCTAGGGCGAGCACCGGGGAGCTGTTTTTT,CASSSGQGARASTGELFF,TRBV12-3/TRBV12-4,TRBD1,few,TRBJ2-2
TGTGCCAGCAGTCAGATCAAAACCGGGTATGGCTACACCTTC,CASSQIKTGYGYTF,TRBV28,-,few,TRBJ1-2
TGTGCCAGCAGCACATTCCTTGGCAATCAGCCCCAGCATTTT,CASSTFLGNQPQHF,TRBV12-3/TRBV12-4,-,few,TRBJ1-5
TGTGCCAGCAGTGTCGAGAACTTATCGATGAACACTGAAGCTTTCTTT,CASSVENLSMNTEAFF,TRBV2,-,-,TRBJ1-1
TGTGCCAGAAGCTTTGTTATTGACCCGTACAATGAGCATTTCTTC,CARSFVIDPYNEHFF,TRBV11-2,-,once,TRBJ2-1
TGTGCCAGCAGGTCGCCGTACAGGGCACTGAACACTGAAGCTTTCTTT,CASRSPYRALNTEAFF,TRBV2,-,-,TRBJ1-1
TGTGCCAGCAGTTTCTTCAGGACCACCGGGGAGCTGTTTTTT,CASSFFRTTGELFF,TRBV27,-,-,TRBJ2-2
TGTGCCAGCAGTTTAGAACAGGGGGAGGAAAAACTGTTTTTT,CASSLEQGEEKLFF,TRBV12-3/TRBV12-4,TRBD1,many,TRBJ1-4
TGTGCCAGCAGCTTAGGAAGTCCCAGAACAGATACGCAGTATTTT,CASSLGSPRTDTQYF,TRBV7-6,-,-,TRBJ2-3
TGTGCCAGCAGGTACCGAAGAGAGGTTGGCACTGAAGCTTTCTTT,CASRYRREVGTEAFF,TRBV12-3/TRBV12-4,-,many,TRBJ1-1
TGTGCCAGCAGCCAAAAATTTAGCGGGGGGCCTCTCCTACGTACCACAGATACGCAGTATTTT,CASSQKFSGGPLLRTTDTQYF,TRBV14,TRBD2,few,TRBJ2-3